The sequence of this TCR beta chain was determined in a study of cytomegalovirus exposure and HLA in healthy donors. In its sample, this clone was seen a few times. The V gene end was trimmed by 6 bases and the J gene end by 6 bases; junction bases not matched to a gene: 12. Germline CDR1 is SNHLY and CDR2 is FYNNEI. The CDR3 sequence is 17 residues long. With 60 Vbeta and 13 Jbeta primers, the PCR was carried out. Assay used: immunoSEQ multiplex PCR; TCRdb lists only in-frame clones, some missing. The sample shows 100,000 to 150,000 clones, more than 60% of them seen only once. The source of this sequence is a man aged 25-40 years in good health and CMV-seronegative. The chain is built from TRBV2 and TRBJ1-5, with 12 bases identical to TRBD1. The sample was PBMCs. The CDR3 nucleotides are TGTGCCAGCAGGCGCTCCGGGACAGGGGGCCGGGGTCAGCCCCAGCATTTT. Translating gives CASRRSGTGGRGQPQHF.